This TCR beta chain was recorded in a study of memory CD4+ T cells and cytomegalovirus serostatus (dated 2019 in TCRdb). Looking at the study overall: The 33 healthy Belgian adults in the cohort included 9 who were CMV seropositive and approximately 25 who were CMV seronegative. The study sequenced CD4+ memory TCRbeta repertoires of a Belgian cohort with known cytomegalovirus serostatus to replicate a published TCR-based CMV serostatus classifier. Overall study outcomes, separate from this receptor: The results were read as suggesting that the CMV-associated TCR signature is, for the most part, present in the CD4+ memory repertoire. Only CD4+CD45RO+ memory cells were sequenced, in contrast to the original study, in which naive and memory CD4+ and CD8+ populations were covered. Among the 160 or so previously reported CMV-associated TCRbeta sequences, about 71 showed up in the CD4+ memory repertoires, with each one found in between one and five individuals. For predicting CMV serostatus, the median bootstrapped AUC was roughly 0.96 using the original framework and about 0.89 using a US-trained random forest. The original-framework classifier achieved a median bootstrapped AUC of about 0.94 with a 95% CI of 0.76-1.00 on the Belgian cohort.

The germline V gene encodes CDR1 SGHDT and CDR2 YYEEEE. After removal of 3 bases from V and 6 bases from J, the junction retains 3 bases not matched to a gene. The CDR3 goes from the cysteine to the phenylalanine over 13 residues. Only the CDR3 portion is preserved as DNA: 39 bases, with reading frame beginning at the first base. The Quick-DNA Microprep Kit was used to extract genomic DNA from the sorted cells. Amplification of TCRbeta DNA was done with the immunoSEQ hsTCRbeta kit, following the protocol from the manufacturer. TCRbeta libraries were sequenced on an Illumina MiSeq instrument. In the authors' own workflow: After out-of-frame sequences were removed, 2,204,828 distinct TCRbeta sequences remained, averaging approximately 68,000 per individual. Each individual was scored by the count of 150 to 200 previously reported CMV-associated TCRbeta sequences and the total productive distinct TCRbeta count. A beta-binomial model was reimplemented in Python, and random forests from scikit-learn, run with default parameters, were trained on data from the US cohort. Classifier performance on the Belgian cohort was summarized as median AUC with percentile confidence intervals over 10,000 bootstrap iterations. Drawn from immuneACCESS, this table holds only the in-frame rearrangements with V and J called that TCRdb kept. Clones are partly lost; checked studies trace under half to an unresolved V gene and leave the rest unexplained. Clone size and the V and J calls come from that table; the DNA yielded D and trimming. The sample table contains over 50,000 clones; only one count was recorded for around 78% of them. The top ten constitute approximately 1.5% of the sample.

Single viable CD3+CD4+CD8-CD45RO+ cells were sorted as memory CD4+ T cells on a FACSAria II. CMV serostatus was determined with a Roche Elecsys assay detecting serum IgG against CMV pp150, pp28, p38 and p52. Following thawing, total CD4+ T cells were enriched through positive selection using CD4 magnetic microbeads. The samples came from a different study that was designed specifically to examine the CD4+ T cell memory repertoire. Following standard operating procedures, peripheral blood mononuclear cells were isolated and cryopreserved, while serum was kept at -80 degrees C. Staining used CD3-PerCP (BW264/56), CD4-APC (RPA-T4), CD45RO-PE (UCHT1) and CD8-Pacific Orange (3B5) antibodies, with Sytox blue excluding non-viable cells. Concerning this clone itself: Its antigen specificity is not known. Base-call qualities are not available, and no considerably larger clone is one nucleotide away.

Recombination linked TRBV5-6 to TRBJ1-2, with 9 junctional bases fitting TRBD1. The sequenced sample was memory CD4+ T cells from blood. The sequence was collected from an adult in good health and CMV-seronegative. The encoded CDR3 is CASSWDREDGYTF. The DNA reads TGTGCCAGCAGCTGGGACAGGGAGGATGGCTACACCTTC.